These 10 T cell receptor beta chains were all obtained from the same sample, sequenced in a study of cytotoxic CD8 clonotypes in ibrutinib-treated CLL. Clones were sequenced by immunoSEQ multiplex PCR, and TCRdb holds only the in-frame ones, with some missing. The table has more than 200,000 clones, 70% seen once. Sequencing used PBMCs, obtained after 24 months of ibrutinib treatment. These receptors were taken from a human donor with chronic lymphocytic leukemia.

The chain combines TRBV9 with TRBJ1-1; 8 nucleotides line up with TRBD1. Trimming at V came to 3 bases and at J to 1 base, leaving 5 bases not matched to a gene. The CDR3 spans 15 residues. Germline values: CDR1 SGDLS, CDR2 YYNGEE. CDR3 sequence reads: CASSERTGRNTEAFF. CDR3 DNA: TGTGCCAGCAGCGAGCGGACAGGGCGGAACACTGAAGCTTTCTTT.

J is TRBJ2-3 and V is TRBV10-1; 9 bases are a match to TRBD2. The CDR3 is 16 residues long. From germline, CDR1 is WNHNN and CDR2 SYGVQD (reference sequence). The J segment lost 2 bases and the V segment lost 3 bases, leaving 6 bases of the junction unmatched. As DNA, the CDR3 is TGCGCCAGCAGTGACCCTACTAGCGGGCCCACAGATACGCAGTATTTT. It translates to CASSDPTSGPTDTQYF.

The genes are TRBV2 and TRBJ1-5; 7 bases agree with TRBD1. This CDR3 is 17 amino acids long. The V gene's germline CDR1 is SNHLY and CDR2 FYNNEI. Trimming took 3 bases from V and 1 from J; bases not matched to a gene: 9. The chain's CDR3 is CASSERRGPRSNQPQHF. CDR3 sequence (DNA): TGTGCCAGCAGTGAGCGAAGGGGGCCTAGAAGCAATCAGCCCCAGCATTTT.

The rearrangement links TRBV25-1 to TRBJ2-1; 7 bases align to TRBD2. The CDR3 totals 15 residues. After removal of 1 base from V and 8 bases from J, the junction contained 8 bases not matched to a gene. From germline, CDR1 is MGHDK and CDR2 SYGVNS. This CDR3 reads CASSEFGGGNDEQFF. The CDR3, as DNA: TGTGCCAGCAGTGAATTCGGGGGAGGGAACGATGAGCAGTTCTTC. Full variable domain (rest looked up from reference TRBV25-1 and TRBJ2-1): EADIYQTPRYLVIGTGKKITLECSQTMGHDKMYWYQQDPGMELHLIHYSYGVNSTEKGDLSSESTVSRIRTEHFPLTLESARPSHTSQYLCASSEFGGGNDEQFFGPGTRLTVL.

This chain joins TRBV6-5 and TRBJ1-2; D is perhaps TRBD1 (6 bases). The CDR3 covers 15 residues. The germline V and J ends were trimmed by 0 bases and 4 bases, with 12 bases remaining between them. Germline-derived CDR1 and CDR2 are MNHEY and SVGAGI. The DNA of the CDR3 is TGTGCCAGCAGTTACTCCCCACAGGGCGGCTATGGCTACACCTTC. Translated, it gives CASSYSPQGGYGYTF.

This chain connects TRBV5-4 to TRBJ2-3, with D hard to call. The CDR3 consists of 12 residues. Germline loops: CDR1 SGHNT, CDR2 YYREEE (reference sequence). V shed 3 bases and J shed 6 bases, with 8 bases lying between them. CDR3 loop: CASSSFPDTQYF. In DNA form, the CDR3 reads TGTGCCAGCAGCTCCTTTCCGGATACGCAGTATTTT. The whole variable domain, remainder taken from reference TRBV5-4 and TRBJ2-3, is ETGVTQSPTHLIKTRGQQVTLRCSSQSGHNTVSWYQQALGQGPQFIFQYYREEENGRGNFPPRFSGLQFPNYSSELNVNALELDDSALYLCASSSFPDTQYFGPGTRLTVL.

The CDR3 coding sequence is TGTGCCAGCAGCCAAGCCCTAGCGGTCTCCTACGAGCAGTACTTC. It is translated as CASSQALAVSYEQYF. The chain uses TRBV4-2 and TRBJ2-7; 7 bases align to TRBD2. This CDR3 comprises 15 residues. CDR1 and CDR2 from the germline V gene are LGHNA and YNFKEQ. V lost 1 base, J lost 0 bases, and 3 bases stayed unmatched.

This clone was seen only a few times. The chain is built from TRBV27 and TRBJ2-5; TRBD1 might be the D (6 bases). Deletions cut 5 bases from V and 5 bases from J, with 12 bases between. This CDR3 contains 13 residues. CDR1 and CDR2 (germline): MNHEY, SMNVEV (reference sequence). The chain's CDR3 is CASSPQGWETQYF. The CDR3 DNA sequence: TGTGCCAGCAGTCCCCAGGGGTGGGAGACCCAGTACTTC.

The V gene is TRBV5-6, the J gene TRBJ2-1, with D possibly matching TRBD2 (5 bases). Deletions cut 7 bases from V and 7 bases from J, with 15 bases between. Germline V gene data show CDR1 as SGHDT and CDR2 as YYEEEE. The CDR3 spans 13 residues. The CDR3 DNA reads TGTGCCAGCGCGGGTGGGCTCGGGAATGAGCAGTTCTTC. Translated, it gives CASAGGLGNEQFF. Together with reference TRBV5-6 and TRBJ2-1, the CDR3 gives the full variable domain: DAGVTQSPTHLIKTRGQQVTLRCSPKSGHDTVSWYQQALGQGPQFIFQYYEEEERQRGNFPDRFSGHQFPNYSSELNVNALLLGDSALYLCASAGGLGNEQFFGPGTRLTVL.

The gene calls are TRBV19 and TRBJ2-7, with a possible D match to TRBD2 (5 bases). The CDR3 is 16 residues long. Trimming took 6 bases from V and 0 from J, leaving 18 bases between them. Germline V gene lookup returns CDR1 LNHDA and CDR2 SQIVND (reference sequence). The CDR3 loop reads CASRDLGGPRSYEQYF. The CDR3 DNA is TGTGCCAGTAGAGACTTAGGCGGGCCTCGCTCCTACGAGCAGTACTTC.